The 5 T cell receptor beta chains below were found in one sample sequenced in a study of T cell repertoires in cytomegalovirus infection. Using its own MiXCR run on the reads, TCRdb lists one record per CDR3 protein. This sample yields about 490,000 distinct CDR3 sequences, of which more than 25% are seen a single time; less than 15% belongs to the top ten. What was sequenced was PBMCs. The receptors stem from a human donor in good health (CMV status not recorded). Some clones in this sample may be carry-over from other donors' samples.

The chain joins TRBV20-1 to TRBJ2-7, with 11 bases that match TRBD2. The CDR3 covers 15 residues. Germline V gives CDR1 DFQATT, CDR2 SNEGSKA (reference sequence). V lost 6 bases and J lost 0; bases outside the gene matches: 7. The CDR3 loop is CSARDSGRDSYEQYF. The CDR3, as DNA: TGCAGTGCAAGGGATAGCGGGAGGGACTCCTACGAGCAGTACTTC.

Only a few counts were recorded for this clonotype. This chain joins TRBV29-1 and TRBJ1-1; D ambiguous. V lost 0 bases, J lost 1 base, and 12 bases lay in between. Germline V lookup: CDR1 SQVTM, CDR2 ANQGSEA. The CDR3 is 15 residues long. The CDR3 DNA reads as TGCAGCGTTGAAGACGCAGGAGCAGGGAACACTGAAGCTTTCTTT. Amino acids: CSVEDAGAGNTEAFF.

V gene TRBV5-5 combines with J gene TRBJ2-3, with 7 bases matching TRBD2. The junction had 8 bases not matched to a gene; V was cut back by 5 bases and J by 2 bases. This CDR3 region has 15 residues. In germline, CDR1 is SGHKS, CDR2 YYEKEE (reference sequence). CDR3 sequence: CASSWVGGITDTQYF. CDR3 nucleotide sequence: TGTGCCAGCAGTTGGGTGGGAGGGATCACAGATACGCAGTATTTT. Combining the CDR3 with reference TRBV5-5 and TRBJ2-3 gives the whole variable domain DAGVTQSPTHLIKTRGQQVTLRCSPISGHKSVSWYQQVLGQGPQFIFQYYEKEERGRGNFPDRFSARQFPNYSSELNVNALLLGDSALYLCASSWVGGITDTQYFGPGTRLTVL.

This chain uses TRBV12-3 or TRBV12-4 with TRBJ2-1; tentatively, D is TRBD2 (5 bases). The CDR3 runs to 15 residues. V dropped 5 bases and J dropped 0 bases, with 11 bases sitting between them. The DNA of the CDR3 is TGTGCCAGCAGTACCGGACTTAACTCCTACAATGAGCAGTTCTTC. Protein: CASSTGLNSYNEQFF.

This clonotype was seen only a few times. V usage is TRBV6-2 or TRBV6-3 and J usage is TRBJ2-7; D perhaps matches TRBD1 (6 bases). CDR3 length: 14 amino acids. The V end was cut by 8 bases, the J end by 2 bases, with 16 bases between. Germline loops: CDR1 MNHEY, CDR2 SVGEGT. This CDR3 reads CASRSGHSTYEQYF. DNA for the CDR3: TGTGCCAGCCGGTCGGGACACTCAACCTACGAGCAGTACTTC.